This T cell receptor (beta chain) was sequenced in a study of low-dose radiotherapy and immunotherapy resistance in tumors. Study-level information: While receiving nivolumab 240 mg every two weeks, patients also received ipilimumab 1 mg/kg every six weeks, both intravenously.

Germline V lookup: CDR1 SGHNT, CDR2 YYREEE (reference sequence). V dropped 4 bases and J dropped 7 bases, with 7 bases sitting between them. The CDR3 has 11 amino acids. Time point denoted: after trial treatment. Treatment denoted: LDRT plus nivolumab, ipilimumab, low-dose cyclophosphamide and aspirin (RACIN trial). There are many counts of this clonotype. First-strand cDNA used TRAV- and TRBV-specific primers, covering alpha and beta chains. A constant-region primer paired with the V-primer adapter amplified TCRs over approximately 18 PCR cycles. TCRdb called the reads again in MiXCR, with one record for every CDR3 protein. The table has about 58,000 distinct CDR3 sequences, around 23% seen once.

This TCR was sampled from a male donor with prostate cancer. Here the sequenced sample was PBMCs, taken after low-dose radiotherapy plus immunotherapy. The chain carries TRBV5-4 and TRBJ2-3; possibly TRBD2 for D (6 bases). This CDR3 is CASSREHTQYF. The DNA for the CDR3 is TGTGCCAGCAGCCGGGAGCATACGCAGTATTTT.